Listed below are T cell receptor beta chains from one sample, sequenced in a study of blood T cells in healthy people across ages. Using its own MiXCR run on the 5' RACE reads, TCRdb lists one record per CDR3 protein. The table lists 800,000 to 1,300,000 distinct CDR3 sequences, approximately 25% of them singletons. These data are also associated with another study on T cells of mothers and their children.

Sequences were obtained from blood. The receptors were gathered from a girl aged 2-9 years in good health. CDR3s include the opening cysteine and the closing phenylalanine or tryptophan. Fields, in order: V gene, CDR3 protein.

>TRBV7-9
CASSQPGLTYNEQFF
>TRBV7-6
CASSLNQADTQYF
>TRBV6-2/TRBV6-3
CASSPRQGPGELFF
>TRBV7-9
CASIAGRARTDTQYF
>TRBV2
CASSGDTYTEAFF
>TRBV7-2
CASSPRRGAQETQCF
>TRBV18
CASSPGAGGRNEQFF
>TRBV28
CASSLPTRPNEQFF
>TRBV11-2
CASSRMPGRKGTF
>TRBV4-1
CASSQDARDRGFGEQYF
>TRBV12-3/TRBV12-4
CAGGGGRDTGELFF
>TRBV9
CASSSDRSEGSPLHF
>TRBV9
CASSERPRGDTQYF
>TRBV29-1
CSVKTSGRTYEQYF
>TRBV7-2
CASSFTSPTGELFF
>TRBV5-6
CASSLGGQMKNIQYF
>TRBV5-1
CASRRFPGLEFNNEQFF
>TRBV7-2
CASSLGREEPQHF
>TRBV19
CASSIGGKGHEQFF
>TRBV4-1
CASSQTGLSSYNEQFF
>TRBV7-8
CASSYFESGTGPYNEQFF
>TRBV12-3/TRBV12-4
CATGTGRPDAQYF
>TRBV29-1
CSAPVESGTQYF
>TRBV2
CASHQRRVGYTF
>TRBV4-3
CASSQDGASSYNEQFF
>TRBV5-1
CASSLGLADPYEQYF
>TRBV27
CASSWRVSYEQYF
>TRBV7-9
CASSPASTHEQFF
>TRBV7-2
CASSLAQGSPYEQYF
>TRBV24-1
CATSDLGGTTDTQYF
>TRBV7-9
CASSYTGGEETQYF
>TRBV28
CASSLQGLSTGELFF
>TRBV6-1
CASSEGQAPNYGYTF
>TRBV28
CASSLGGGRTGAKEQYF
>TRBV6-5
CASSYSKSRGQGSLETQYF
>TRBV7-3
CASSQRTGSYNEQFF
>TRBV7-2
CASSLPRPGGVPEQFF
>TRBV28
CASSSSGPQPGETQYF
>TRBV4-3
CASSQGTGDGYGYTF
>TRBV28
CASSWTQSYEQYF
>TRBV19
CASSDRGKSYEQYF
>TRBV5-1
CASSLGVGDSETQYF
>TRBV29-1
CSVAPNTEAFF
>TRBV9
CASSVGHQTYNEQFF
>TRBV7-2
CASSLVVVRRGGQFF
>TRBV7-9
CASTIGGDTEAFF
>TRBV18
CASSPWQQGVAAAKNIQYF
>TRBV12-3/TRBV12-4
CASSLRGPGEQYF
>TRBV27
CASSLTESTEAFF
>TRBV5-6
CASSFQTSGAGELFF
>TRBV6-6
CASSYPSGGELFF
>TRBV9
CASSAGRPGNTIYF
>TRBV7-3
CASSQSRGGLNTEAFF
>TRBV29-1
CSVENMGQSEAFF